This T cell receptor beta chain was recorded in a study of graft-versus-host responses after intestinal transplantation. Processing released intraepithelial and lamina propria lymphocytes from the graft tissue. Study-level results: Declines in HvG clones occurring early post-transplant were associated with peak circulating GvH clone levels. GvH clones were found in recipient marrow; some appeared first in ileum or blood. Patients with graft-donor T cell macrochimerism had high graft-versus-host to host-versus-graft clonal ratios in allografts.

TCRdb's copy holds only in-frame clones and misses some; the assay was immunoSEQ multiplex PCR. The data show almost 4,000 clones, with around 85% seen just once and around 4.8% held by the top ten. About this clone itself: Its antigen is as yet unknown. This CDR3 is also generated by other DNA sequences in the sample.

Looked up from germline, CDR1 is MNHNS and CDR2 is SASEGT. The length of the CDR3 is 12 residues. V was clipped by 9 bases and J by 5 bases; unmatched bases: 5. This TCR came from a human patient who received an intestinal transplant, so some T cells may come from the graft donor. The source was ileum tissue, collected roughly 660 days after intestinal transplant. The chain is built from TRBV6-1 and TRBJ2-5, with 8 bases fitting TRBD1. CDR3 in amino acids: CASRTGWETQYF. The CDR3 DNA reads TGTGCCAGTCGGACAGGGTGGGAGACCCAGTACTTC.